This TCR beta chain was identified in a study of blood T cells in healthy people across ages. Those donating, healthy Caucasian individuals from Russia, were aged about 6 to 90. Using a J-beta primer mix together with a sample-barcoded 5' primer, a second PCR was run for roughly 6 to 11 cycles. MiXCR was run by TCRdb on the 5' RACE reads, yielding one entry per CDR3 protein. The sample has about 1,400,000 distinct CDR3 sequences, 35% to 45% seen once. This CDR3 comprises 16 residues. Germline lookup yields CDR1 GTSNPN and CDR2 SVGIG (reference sequence). The V and J ends lost 2 bases and 4 bases respectively, with 20 bases between them.

The sequencing input was blood. The receptor comes from a woman aged 18-30 years in good health. The chain is built from TRBV30 and TRBJ1-2; no reliable D call. CDR3 DNA sequence: TGTGCCTGGAGTTTTAGGAACCTGCACAATCGCTATGGCTACACCTTC. Protein: CAWSFRNLHNRYGYTF.